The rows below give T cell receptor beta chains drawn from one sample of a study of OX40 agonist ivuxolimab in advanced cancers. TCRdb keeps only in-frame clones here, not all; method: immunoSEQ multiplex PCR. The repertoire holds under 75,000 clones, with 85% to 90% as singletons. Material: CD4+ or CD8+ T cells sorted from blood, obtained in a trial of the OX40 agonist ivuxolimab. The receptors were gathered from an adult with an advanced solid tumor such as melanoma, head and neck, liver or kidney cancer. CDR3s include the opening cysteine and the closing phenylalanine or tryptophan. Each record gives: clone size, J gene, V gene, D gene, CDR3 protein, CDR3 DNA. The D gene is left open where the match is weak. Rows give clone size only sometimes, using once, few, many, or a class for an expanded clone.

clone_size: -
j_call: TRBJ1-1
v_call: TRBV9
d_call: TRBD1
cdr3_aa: CASSPRQGAYTEAFF
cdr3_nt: TGTGCCAGCAGCCCCAGACAGGGGGCGTACACTGAAGCTTTCTTT

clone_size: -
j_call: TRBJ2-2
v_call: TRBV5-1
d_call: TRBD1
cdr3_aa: CASSPGQGETGELFF
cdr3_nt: TGCGCCAGCAGCCCGGGACAGGGGGAGACCGGGGAGCTGTTTTTT

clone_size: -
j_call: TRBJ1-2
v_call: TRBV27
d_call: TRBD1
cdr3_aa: CASKETGGNYGYTF
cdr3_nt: TGTGCCAGCAAGGAGACAGGGGGGAACTATGGCTACACCTTC

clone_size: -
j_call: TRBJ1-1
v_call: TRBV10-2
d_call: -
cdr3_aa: CASRNPTGQRRTEAFF
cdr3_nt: TGCGCCAGCAGGAACCCTACTGGACAGAGGAGAACTGAAGCTTTCTTT

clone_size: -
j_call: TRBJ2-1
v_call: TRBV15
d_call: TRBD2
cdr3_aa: CATSRELADYNEQFF
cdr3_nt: TGTGCCACCAGCAGAGAGCTAGCGGATTACAATGAGCAGTTCTTC

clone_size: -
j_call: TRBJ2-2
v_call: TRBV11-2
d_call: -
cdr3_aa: CASAHQGHEVGELFF
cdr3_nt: TGTGCCAGCGCACACCAGGGCCACGAGGTCGGGGAGCTGTTTTTT

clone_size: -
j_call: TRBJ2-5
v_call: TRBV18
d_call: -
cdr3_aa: CASSPDRRVGETQYF
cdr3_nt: TGTGCCAGCTCACCGGACAGGAGGGTAGGGGAGACCCAGTACTTC

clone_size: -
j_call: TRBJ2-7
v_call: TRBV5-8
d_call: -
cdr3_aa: CASSLEAYEQYF
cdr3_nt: TGTGCCAGCAGCTTGGAAGCCTACGAGCAGTACTTC

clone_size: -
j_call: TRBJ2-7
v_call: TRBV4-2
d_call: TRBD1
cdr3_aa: CASSQTTGTYEQYF
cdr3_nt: TGTGCCAGCAGCCAAACGACAGGGACCTACGAGCAGTACTTC

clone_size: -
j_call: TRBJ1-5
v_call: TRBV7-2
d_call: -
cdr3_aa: CASSLDGGLNQPQHF
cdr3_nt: TGTGCCAGCAGCCTCGACGGAGGATTGAATCAGCCCCAGCATTTT

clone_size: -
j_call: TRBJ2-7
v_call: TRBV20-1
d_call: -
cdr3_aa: CSARTGREQYF
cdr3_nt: TGCAGTGCTAGGACGGGTCGCGAGCAGTACTTC

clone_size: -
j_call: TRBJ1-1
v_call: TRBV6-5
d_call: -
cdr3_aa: CASSYMGRQDTEAFF
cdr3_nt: TGTGCCAGCAGTTACATGGGTCGCCAGGACACTGAAGCTTTCTTT

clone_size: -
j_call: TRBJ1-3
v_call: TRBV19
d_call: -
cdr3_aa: CASRDNGAGNTIYF
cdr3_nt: TGTGCCAGTAGGGATAACGGGGCTGGAAACACCATATATTTT

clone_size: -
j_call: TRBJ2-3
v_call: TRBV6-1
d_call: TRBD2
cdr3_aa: CASKSSGYSTDTQYF
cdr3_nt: TGTGCCAGCAAATCTAGCGGCTATAGCACAGATACGCAGTATTTT

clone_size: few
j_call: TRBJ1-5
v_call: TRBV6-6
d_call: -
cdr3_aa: CASSYDRSSNQPQHF
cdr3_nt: TGTGCCAGCAGTTATGACAGGTCAAGCAATCAGCCCCAGCATTTT

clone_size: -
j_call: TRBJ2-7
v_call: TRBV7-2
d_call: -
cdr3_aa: CASTPVVGPYEQYF
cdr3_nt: TGTGCCAGCACCCCCGTAGTCGGCCCTTACGAGCAGTACTTC

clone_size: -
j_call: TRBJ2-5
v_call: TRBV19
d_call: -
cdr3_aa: CAGGLAETQYF
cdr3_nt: TGTGCCGGGGGGCTAGCAGAGACCCAGTACTTC

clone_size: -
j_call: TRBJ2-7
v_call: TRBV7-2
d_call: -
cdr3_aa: CASSHRYEQYF
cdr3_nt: TGTGCCAGCAGTCACCGGTACGAGCAGTACTTC

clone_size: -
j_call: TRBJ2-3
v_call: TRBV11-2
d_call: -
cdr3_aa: CASSSGGALDTQYF
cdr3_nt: TGTGCCAGCAGCTCAGGGGGGGCTTTAGATACGCAGTATTTT

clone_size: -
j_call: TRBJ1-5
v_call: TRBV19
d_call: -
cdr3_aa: CASSLTTGSKKPQHF
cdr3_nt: TGTGCCAGTAGTCTAACTACAGGGAGTAAAAAGCCCCAGCATTTT

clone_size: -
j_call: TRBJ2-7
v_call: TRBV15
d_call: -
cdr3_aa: CATSRDLTGPYEQYF
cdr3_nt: TGTGCCACCAGCAGAGACCTGACAGGCCCCTACGAGCAGTACTTC

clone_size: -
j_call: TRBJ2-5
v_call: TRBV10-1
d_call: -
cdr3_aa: CASSLGRGETQYF
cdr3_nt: TGCGCCAGCAGTTTAGGGAGAGGAGAGACCCAGTACTTC

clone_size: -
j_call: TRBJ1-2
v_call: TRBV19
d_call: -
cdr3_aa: CASRPGSNYGYTF
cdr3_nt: TGTGCCAGTAGACCGGGATCGAACTATGGCTACACCTTC

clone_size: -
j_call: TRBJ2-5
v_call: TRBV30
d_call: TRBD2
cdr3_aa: CAWGSGGVQETQYF
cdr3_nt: TGTGCCTGGGGGAGCGGGGGTGTACAAGAGACCCAGTACTTC

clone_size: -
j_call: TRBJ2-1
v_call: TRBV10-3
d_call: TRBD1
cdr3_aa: CAIRSDLALGQGSYNEQFF
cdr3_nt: TGTGCCATCAGGAGCGACCTAGCCTTGGGACAGGGCTCCTACAATGAGCAGTTCTTC